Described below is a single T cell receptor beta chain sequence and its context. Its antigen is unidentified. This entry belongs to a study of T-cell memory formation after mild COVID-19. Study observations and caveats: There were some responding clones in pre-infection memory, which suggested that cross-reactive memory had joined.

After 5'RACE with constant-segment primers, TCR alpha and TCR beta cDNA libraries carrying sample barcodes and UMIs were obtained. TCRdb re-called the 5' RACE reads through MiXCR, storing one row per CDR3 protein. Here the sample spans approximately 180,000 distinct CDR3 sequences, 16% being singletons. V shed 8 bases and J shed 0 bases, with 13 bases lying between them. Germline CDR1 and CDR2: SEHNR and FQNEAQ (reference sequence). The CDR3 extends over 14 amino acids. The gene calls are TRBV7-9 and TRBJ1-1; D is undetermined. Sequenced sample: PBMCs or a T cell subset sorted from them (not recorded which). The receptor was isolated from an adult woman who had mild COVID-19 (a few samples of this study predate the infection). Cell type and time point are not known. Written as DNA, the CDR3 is TGTGCCAGCGGCCCAGGACGGATGAACACTGAAGCTTTCTTT. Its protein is CASGPGRMNTEAFF.